The 8 T cell receptor beta chains below all came from one sample that was sequenced in a study of T-cell memory formation after mild COVID-19 (dated by TCRdb to the early 2020s). Library creation used 5' RACE. TCRdb records Illumina NovaSeq 6000 as the sequencer. Using fastp at Q25 and MiXCR, TCRdb reprocessed the public reads and kept productive beta chains. Rows are combined by CDR3 protein, so each entry shows the most common genes and DNA. The sample yields roughly 130,000 distinct CDR3 sequences; more than 15% were counted once. About 14% of the sample comes from the top ten. Sequencing was performed on PBMCs or a T cell subset sorted from them (not recorded which). The receptors stem from an adult woman who had mild COVID-19 (a few samples of this study predate the infection). The sample titles of this study are shuffled in the database, so cell type and time point are left out; the donor was told from shared clones.

This chain joins TRBV30 and TRBJ2-3; unclear D gene. Trimming took 0 bases from V and 6 from J, leaving 4 bases between them. Germline loops: CDR1 GTSNPN, CDR2 SVGIG (reference sequence). The CDR3 is 11 amino acids. CDR3 loop: CAWSVRDTQYF. Here the CDR3 DNA reads TGTGCCTGGAGTGTTAGGGATACGCAGTATTTT. The full variable domain, rest sourced from reference TRBV30 and TRBJ2-3, is SQTIHQWPATLVQPVGSPLSLECTVEGTSNPNLYWYRQAAGRGLQLLFYSVGIGQISSEVPQNLSASRPQDRQFILSSKKLLLSDSGFYLCAWSVRDTQYFGPGTRLTVL.

The chain combines TRBV3-1 with TRBJ1-2; no clear D. The germline V and J ends were trimmed by 4 bases and 4 bases, with 16 bases remaining between them. Germline loops: CDR1 LGHDT, CDR2 YNNKEL (reference sequence). CDR3 length: 15 residues. The CDR3 region is CASSPEGWRFYGYTF. For the CDR3, the DNA is TGTGCCAGCAGCCCAGAGGGATGGCGATTCTATGGCTACACCTTC.

Here the CDR3 reads CASSSTGAGANVLTF. In nucleotides, the CDR3 is TGCGCCAGCAGCTCTACAGGGGCTGGGGCCAACGTCCTGACTTTC. The chain joins TRBV5-1 to TRBJ2-6; the match to TRBD1 covers 7 bases. Germline assignment: CDR1 SGHRS and CDR2 YFSETQ. V lost 3 bases to trimming and J lost 2 bases; unmatched junction nucleotides: 2. The CDR3 length is 15 residues. The full variable domain, in which reference TRBV5-1 and TRBJ2-6 provide the parts outside the CDR3, is KAGVTQTPRYLIKTRGQQVTLSCSPISGHRSVSWYQQTPGQGLQFLFEYFSETQRNKGNFPGRFSGRQFSNSRSEMNVSTLELGDSALYLCASSSTGAGANVLTFGAGSRLTVL.

This clonotype was seen a few times. V is TRBV12-3 or TRBV12-4 and J is TRBJ2-7; possible D gene TRBD2, 7 bases. The CDR3 covers 14 residues. The ends were cut back, 6 bases at V and 7 bases at J, with 19 bases in the middle. The CDR3 sequence: CASSPGGVPEEQYF. The CDR3 region has the DNA TGTGCCAGCAGCCCGGGGGGCGTGCCTGAGGAGCAGTACTTC.

In this sample, this clonotype turned up a few times. The V call is TRBV2, the J call TRBJ1-6; perhaps TRBD1 as D (6 bases). CDR1 SNHLY and CDR2 FYNNEI come from the germline V gene. The CDR3 length is 17 residues. The V and J ends lost 6 bases and 7 bases respectively, with 22 bases between them. The CDR3: CASSRPWAGTLNSPLHF. In DNA, the CDR3 is TGTGCCAGCAGCCGACCTTGGGCGGGGACACTAAATTCACCCCTCCACTTT.

There are a few counts of this clonotype. The rearrangement uses TRBV3-1 and TRBJ2-1; a weak D match, TRBD2 (5 bases). The CDR3 totals 15 residues. Germline V gene data show CDR1 as LGHDT and CDR2 as YNNKEL (reference sequence). V gave up 6 bases and J gave up 9 bases, with 21 bases separating them. CDR3 sequence (DNA): TGTGCCAGCAGTCCTTACAATTCTATGGGGAGTGAGCAGTTCTTC. Protein product: CASSPYNSMGSEQFF.

This clonotype has only a few counts. The CDR3 protein is CASSLGAYRGNSPLHF. CDR3 nucleotides: TGCGCCAGCAGCTTGGGGGCGTATCGGGGGAATTCACCCCTCCACTTT. V usage is TRBV5-1 and J usage is TRBJ1-6; tentative D call: TRBD1 (5 bases). Trimming pared 0 bases from V and 7 bases from J, leaving 14 bases between. Germline values: CDR1 SGHRS, CDR2 YFSETQ. This CDR3 has 16 amino acids.

This clonotype occurred many times. The chain combines TRBV5-1 with TRBJ2-1; D is possibly TRBD1 or TRBD2 (6 bases each). Germline CDR1 SGHRS, CDR2 YFSETQ. CDR3 length: 14 amino acids. Trimming took off 4 bases at V and 5 bases at J, with 13 bases between the two ends. Here the CDR3 DNA reads TGCGCCAGCAGCCCCGGGGGCCGAAACAATGAGCAGTTCTTC. Translating it yields CASSPGGRNNEQFF.